This T cell receptor (beta chain) came from a study of human T cells and chemical hapten exposure. About the study: Epicutaneous patch tests delivered 0.01% DPC to the upper back, with evaluation at 6 days. Study-wide results and limits: As the donors had alopecia, their immune response may differ from healthy people's. Significantly more large CDR3 similarity clusters were formed by expanded TCRs than by controls.

Only a few counts were recorded for this clonotype. Its specificity is unknown. Authors' analysis steps: A typical sample had roughly 96,000 TCRs, with roughly 20,000 to 690,600 overall. TCRdb re-called the RACE reads with MiXCR, one entry per CDR3 protein. The V and J calls and clone size come from TCRdb's table, not from the authors' own analysis. This sample has about 90,000 distinct CDR3 sequences, with roughly a tenth found just once. The CDR3 is 11 amino acids. Looked up from germline, CDR1 is ENHRY and CDR2 is SYGVKD. Between the trimmed V and J ends, which lost 4 bases and 7 bases, there was a span of 7 bases. The time point: patch test 3, about 24 weeks after DPC sensitization. As to treatment: therapeutic diphenylcyclopropenone sensitization with weekly scalp DPC.

The receptor was isolated from a woman aged 30 to 39 with alopecia areata. Some clones in this sample may be carry-over from other donors' samples. V is TRBV10-3 and J is TRBJ2-5; the D gene is possibly TRBD1 (6 bases). This specimen was whole blood, taken in connection with sensitization to the hapten diphenylcyclopropenone (DPC). CDR3 DNA: TGTGCCATCAGTGTACAGGGGACCCAGTACTTC. It specifies CAISVQGTQYF.